This T cell receptor beta chain was profiled in a study of blood T cell repertoires in COVID-19. Study details: From the United States, Italy and Spain came samples of acute and convalescent COVID-19. Sources were T cells, B-cell-depleted T cells, or PBMCs; the material itself was cDNA or gDNA.

Per the original data handling: Amplifying reference gene primers gave estimates of nucleated cell counts. This table comes from immunoSEQ multiplex PCR, and its TCRdb copy is limited to in-frame clones, with some not included. V and J calls and clone size are copied from that table; D and trimming were computed from the DNA. The sample yields more than 150,000 clones, roughly 80% seen once. This clone was detected only once. Germline loops: CDR1 SGHRS, CDR2 YFSETQ. V shed 4 bases and J shed 1 base, with 8 bases lying between them. The CDR3 length is 13 residues. The sequence came from a woman in her thirties or forties with acute or convalescent COVID-19. The chain has TRBV5-1 and TRBJ2-5, with D possibly being TRBD2 (6 bases). The sequenced sample consisted of peripheral blood. CDR3 coding DNA: TGCGCCAGCAGCCGGGGGAGCCAAGAGACCCAGTACTTC. Amino acid sequence: CASSRGSQETQYF. The full variable domain, its missing parts supplied by reference TRBV5-1 and TRBJ2-5, is KAGVTQTPRYLIKTRGQQVTLSCSPISGHRSVSWYQQTPGQGLQFLFEYFSETQRNKGNFPGRFSGRQFSNSRSEMNVSTLELGDSALYLCASSRGSQETQYFGPGTRLLVL.